A single sample gave rise to the 27 T cell receptor beta chains below, sequenced in a study of shared clonotypes between healthy human individuals. Repertoires were generated with immunoSEQ multiplex PCR, while TCRdb's copy carries only in-frame clones and drops some. This sample has about 550,000 clones, with around 95% found just once. Terminally differentiated effector memory CD45RA+ cells were excluded by CCR7 positive selection of CD45RO-negative cells. The source material was naive CD8+ T cells sorted from blood. These receptors were taken from a woman younger than 45 in good health.

The chain couples TRBV4-1 to TRBJ2-2; 7 nucleotides agree with TRBD1. CDR3 length: 15 amino acids. The germline V gene encodes CDR1 MGHRA and CDR2 YSYEKL. J was trimmed by 5 bases and V by 4 bases; bases with no gene match: 7. The CDR3 loop is CASSLRQGSTGELFF. The CDR3 DNA reads as TGCGCCAGCAGCCTTCGACAGGGTAGTACCGGGGAGCTGTTTTTT.

On this clone: Other DNA sequences in this sample translate to the same CDR3. Written as DNA, the CDR3 is TGTGCCAGCAGCTTAGCCGGATCCTACAATGAGCAGTTCTTC. Translating gives CASSLAGSYNEQFF. This sequence joins TRBV7-6 and TRBJ2-1; D uncertain. V gave up 0 bases and J gave up 1 base, with 4 bases separating them. In germline, CDR1 is SGHVS, CDR2 FNYEAQ. This CDR3 is built from 14 residues.

The chain joins TRBV19 to TRBJ2-3; the D is unclear. This CDR3 region has 17 residues. Deletions cut 0 bases from V and 5 bases from J, with 18 bases between. Germline V gene data show CDR1 as LNHDA and CDR2 as SQIVND (reference sequence). DNA for the CDR3: TGTGCCAGTAGTATAGAAGGGCCCGAGTCCTTAGAAGATACGCAGTATTTT. Protein sequence: CASSIEGPESLEDTQYF.

The chain joins TRBV7-9 to TRBJ1-1, with D unresolved. Deletions cut 1 base from V and 3 bases from J, with 9 bases between. This CDR3 is built from 14 residues. Germline CDR1 is SEHNR and CDR2 is FQNEAQ (reference sequence). The CDR3 coding sequence is TGTGCCAGCAGCTTAGTAAGCATAGACACTGAAGCTTTCTTT. Translated, it gives CASSLVSIDTEAFF.

This chain links TRBV6-4 with TRBJ2-1, with D hard to call. The V gene lost 3 bases and the J gene lost 2 bases, with 8 bases spanning the gap. Germline-derived CDR1 and CDR2 are MRHNA and SNTAGT. CDR3 size: 14 residues. The CDR3, as DNA: TGTGCCAGCAGTGAGACTCCTGCCTACAATGAGCAGTTCTTC. Its protein product is CASSETPAYNEQFF.

This clone has just one count. The rearrangement joins TRBV5-1 to TRBJ2-2; 11 bases match TRBD2. The junction had 3 bases not matched to a gene; V was cut back by 4 bases and J by 4 bases. The CDR3 has 15 amino acids. Germline CDR1 and CDR2: SGHRS and YFSETQ. This chain's CDR3 is CASSNSGRGTGELFF. CDR3 bases: TGCGCCAGCAGCAATAGCGGGAGGGGCACCGGGGAGCTGTTTTTT.

Details on this clone: This specimen includes other DNA sequences encoding the same CDR3. The chain carries TRBV27 and TRBJ2-7, with 14 bases fitting TRBD2. The CDR3 covers 15 residues. Germline-derived CDR1 and CDR2 are MNHEY and SMNVEV (reference sequence). J was trimmed by 3 bases and V by 5 bases; bases with no gene match: 3. The CDR3 here is CASSPGTSGSYEQYF. CDR3 coding DNA: TGTGCCAGCAGTCCCGGGACTAGCGGGAGCTACGAGCAGTACTTC.

V usage is TRBV10-2 and J usage is TRBJ1-1, with D hard to call. V lost 3 bases, J lost 4 bases, and 12 bases lay in between. Per germline, CDR1 WSHSY and CDR2 SAAADI. The CDR3 consists of 14 residues. The CDR3, as DNA: TGCGCCAGCAGTGACCTTACGGGGAGCACTGAAGCTTTCTTT. This translates into CASSDLTGSTEAFF.

V and J are TRBV4-1 and TRBJ1-2, with D possibly being TRBD1 (5 bases). Deletions cut 1 base from V and 7 bases from J, with 16 bases between. The CDR3 is 15 amino acids. Germline CDR1 is MGHRA and CDR2 is YSYEKL. CDR3 DNA: TGCGCCAGCAGCCAAGTCGGGGGTTCCCGTATTGGCTACACCTTC. Its protein product is CASSQVGGSRIGYTF.

V gene TRBV6-5 combines with J gene TRBJ1-4; TRBD1 matches 10 bases. Germline assignment: CDR1 MNHEY and CDR2 SVGAGI. The CDR3 is made up of 15 amino acids. Germline trimming cut 6 bases from V and 2 bases from J; bases unmatched to any gene: 3. In DNA, the CDR3 is TGTGCCAGCAGCGACAGGGGGCGCACTAATGAAAAACTGTTTTTT. Residues: CASSDRGRTNEKLFF.

The V and J genes are TRBV28 and TRBJ2-1, with D possibly matching TRBD2 (7 bases). V was trimmed by 4 bases and J by 8 bases, leaving 18 bases between them. The CDR3 runs 15 residues. CDR1 and CDR2 (germline): MDHEN, SYDVKM. CDR3 DNA sequence: TGTGCCAGCAGTTCATATAGCGGGCCAGGGGATGAGCAGTTCTTC. Residues: CASSSYSGPGDEQFF.

The chain has TRBV5-4 and TRBJ2-7; TRBD2 matches at 13 bases. The V gene end was trimmed by 5 bases and the J gene end by 5 bases; junction bases not matched to a gene: 7. CDR1 is SGHNT, CDR2 YYREEE, per germline (reference sequence). The CDR3 contains 15 residues. CDR3 nucleotides: TGTGCCAGCAGTCCCGGGACTAGCGGGATTCACGAGCAGTACTTC. Translation: CASSPGTSGIHEQYF.

The rearrangement uses TRBV29-1 and TRBJ2-5; D could derive from TRBD1 or TRBD2 (5 bases each). V lost 3 bases, J lost 5 bases, and 25 bases lay in between. This CDR3 region has 17 residues. The V gene's germline CDR1 is SQVTM and CDR2 ANQGSEA. CDR3 loop: CSVDGKVGDRIGETQYF. CDR3 DNA: TGCAGCGTTGACGGCAAGGTGGGGGATCGGATTGGGGAGACCCAGTACTTC.

This chain uses TRBV2 with TRBJ2-5, with 10 bases identical to TRBD2. This CDR3 has 15 amino acids. In germline, CDR1 is SNHLY, CDR2 FYNNEI. The J segment lost 2 bases and the V segment lost 7 bases, leaving 7 bases of the junction unmatched. The CDR3 is CASIPPTSGQETQYF. CDR3 coding DNA: TGTGCCAGCATCCCCCCGACTAGCGGGCAAGAGACCCAGTACTTC.

The CDR3 nucleotides read TGTGCCAGCAGACCCTTTGGGGGGGAGCTGTTTTTT. As protein: CASRPFGGELFF. The rearrangement uses TRBV7-6 and TRBJ2-2; the D is unclear. CDR1 is SGHVS, CDR2 FNYEAQ, per germline. Trimming took off 6 bases at V and 8 bases at J, with 10 bases between the two ends. This CDR3 has 12 amino acids.

The gene calls are TRBV29-1 and TRBJ2-1, with a possible D match to TRBD2 (6 bases). With 1 base removed from V and 6 bases from J, the gap between germline ends came to 13 bases. Germline assignment: CDR1 SQVTM and CDR2 ANQGSEA. CDR3 length equals 14 residues. This CDR3 is CSVEVGGLGNEQFF. CDR3 in DNA: TGCAGCGTTGAAGTCGGAGGGTTGGGCAATGAGCAGTTCTTC.

The chain links TRBV30 to TRBJ2-5; 9 bases are a match to TRBD1. With the DNA end fitting TRBJ2-7 better, the J assignment may be wrong. The CDR3 totals 13 residues. The germline V gene encodes CDR1 GTSNPN and CDR2 SVGIG (reference sequence). The CDR3 sequence is CAWNLQGAHEQYF. The DNA for the CDR3 is TGTGCCTGGAATCTACAGGGGGCTCACGAGCAGTACTTC.

The J gene is TRBJ1-1, the V gene TRBV7-8; D remains ambiguous. The germline V gene has CDR1 SGHVS and CDR2 FQNEAQ. V was cut by 1 base and J by 6 bases, with 15 bases left in between. The CDR3 extends over 15 amino acids. CDR3 bases: TGTGCCAGCAGCTTAGTGTCCGGGGTGGAGTCTGAAGCTTTCTTT. It yields the protein CASSLVSGVESEAFF.

The chain links TRBV28 to TRBJ2-3; D not certain. V was cut by 6 bases and J by 2 bases, with 12 bases left in between. The V gene's germline CDR1 is MDHEN and CDR2 SYDVKM. This CDR3 region has 14 residues. The CDR3 nucleotides read TGTGCCAGCAGCTCCACCTGGCTCACAGATACGCAGTATTTT. Translating gives CASSSTWLTDTQYF.

The J gene is TRBJ2-2, the V gene TRBV6-5; D unresolved. This CDR3 is built from 12 residues. Between the trimmed V and J ends, which lost 3 bases and 6 bases, there was a span of 5 bases. Germline-derived CDR1 and CDR2 are MNHEY and SVGAGI. CDR3 residues: CASSYVPGELFF. The CDR3 DNA reads TGTGCCAGCAGTTATGTTCCCGGGGAGCTGTTTTTT.

This chain links TRBV19 with TRBJ2-7; 10 bases are shared with TRBD2. Trimming cost V 4 bases and J 5 bases; bases outside gene matches: 5. Germline CDR1 reads LNHDA; CDR2 reads SQIVND (reference sequence). This CDR3 is built from 14 residues. The DNA of the CDR3 is TGTGCCAGTAGTACCGCTAGCGGGAGCCACGAGCAGTACTTC. It is translated as CASSTASGSHEQYF.

V and J are TRBV29-1 and TRBJ2-7; 7 positions agree with TRBD2. The CDR3 totals 13 residues. Germline lookup yields CDR1 SQVTM and CDR2 ANQGSEA. Trimming cost V 7 bases and J 0 bases; bases outside gene matches: 6. CDR3 in amino acids: CSALAESSYEQYF. CDR3 nucleotide sequence: TGCAGCGCCCTAGCGGAGTCCTCCTACGAGCAGTACTTC.

This rearrangement joins TRBV5-6 to TRBJ1-2; D is uncertain. The germline gives CDR1 SGHDT, CDR2 YYEEEE. The V gene lost 0 bases and the J gene lost 4 bases, with 7 bases spanning the gap. CDR3 length: 13 residues. DNA of the CDR3: TGTGCCAGCAGCTTGGAGGGAGTCTATGGCTACACCTTC. Protein: CASSLEGVYGYTF.

This clone is a singleton in its sample. The sample contains more than one DNA sequence encoding this CDR3. V is TRBV5-4 and J is TRBJ2-7; 9 bases are a match to TRBD1. Germline V gene sequence: CDR1 SGHNT, CDR2 YYREEE (reference sequence). CDR3 length: 14 residues. J gave up 4 bases and V 4 bases, and 6 bases lay outside the gene matches. CDR3: CASSPGQGSYEQYF. The CDR3 nucleotides read TGTGCCAGCAGCCCGGGACAGGGATCATACGAGCAGTACTTC.

The chain uses TRBV4-1 and TRBJ2-3, with TRBD2 matching over 10 bases. Germline V lookup: CDR1 MGHRA, CDR2 YSYEKL. The ends lost 3 bases at V and 4 bases at J; junction bases unmatched: 7. This CDR3 is 16 amino acids long. CDR3 nucleotides: TGCGCCAGCAGCCACCTAGCGGGAGAAGTCGCAGATACGCAGTATTTT. Translating it yields CASSHLAGEVADTQYF.

About this clone: The same CDR3 also results from other DNA sequences found in this sample. This chain connects TRBV5-1 to TRBJ2-7, with 8 bases aligning to TRBD1. The CDR3 is made up of 14 amino acids. CDR1 and CDR2 from the germline V gene are SGHRS and YFSETQ. The ends lost 0 bases at V and 2 bases at J; junction bases unmatched: 1. This CDR3 is CASSLGQGPYEQYF. CDR3 nucleotide sequence: TGCGCCAGCAGCTTGGGACAGGGGCCCTACGAGCAGTACTTC.

This rearrangement joins TRBV7-9 to TRBJ2-7, with 7 bases identical to TRBD1. This CDR3 is built from 14 residues. V lost 4 bases and J lost 0; bases outside the gene matches: 3. The germline V gene encodes CDR1 SEHNR and CDR2 FQNEAQ (reference sequence). CDR3 DNA sequence: TGTGCCAGCAGCTCCGGACAGGACTCCTACGAGCAGTACTTC. Translation gives CASSSGQDSYEQYF.